The next 3 T cell receptor beta chains were all read from a single sample in a study of cytomegalovirus exposure and HLA in healthy donors. The PCR was carried out with 60 Vbeta primers and 13 Jbeta primers. Sequencing used immunoSEQ multiplex PCR; TCRdb keeps in-frame clones, though not all of them. Of over 200,000 clones in the sample, about 80% were seen once. Material: PBMCs. The receptors stem from a woman in her forties in good health and CMV-seronegative.

This clone was recorded a few times. The CDR3 nucleotides are TGTGCCAGCACCCTCGGCGAGGGACAGCCCCAGCATTTT. As protein: CASTLGEGQPQHF. V is TRBV6-5 and J is TRBJ1-5; D remains ambiguous. Deletions cut 7 bases from V and 7 bases from J, with 14 bases between. Germline CDR1 MNHEY, CDR2 SVGAGI. The CDR3 has 13 amino acids.

The chain carries TRBV5-1 and TRBJ2-1; 9 bases match TRBD1. The CDR3 covers 15 residues. Germline CDR1 reads SGHRS; CDR2 reads YFSETQ. The V and J ends lost 4 bases and 9 bases, in that order; junction bases with no gene match: 11. CDR3 nucleotides: TGCGCCAGCAGCCAACCGGGACAGGGTAGATCTGAGCAGTTCTTC. Translating it yields CASSQPGQGRSEQFF.

This chain links TRBV7-2 with TRBJ1-2; D call uncertain. The CDR3 runs 13 residues. Trimming left V 1 base short and J 4 bases short, with 7 bases between. Germline V gives CDR1 SGHTA, CDR2 FQGNSA. As DNA, the CDR3 is TGTGCCAGCAGCTTAGGTCCTGTCTATGGCTACACCTTC. This encodes CASSLGPVYGYTF.